Listed here are 15 T cell receptor beta chains from one sample, sequenced in a study of T cells in Graves' hyperthyroidism and ophthalmopathy. Amplified TCR beta CDR3 regions derived from RNA transcripts. TCR CDR3 regions were first amplified by RT-PCR with HTBI primers. TCRdb processed the multiplex PCR reads anew with MiXCR; each CDR3 protein has one entry. The sample contains about half a million distinct CDR3 sequences, approximately 24% of which appear only once. Sequencing was done on a sample of blood. The receptor set was obtained from a woman aged 30 to 39 with Graves' ophthalmopathy.

The rearrangement joins TRBV7-8 to TRBJ2-7, with D perhaps TRBD1 (5 bases). The V gene's germline CDR1 is SGHVS and CDR2 FQNEAQ. This CDR3 is built from 14 residues. V lost 5 bases and J lost 0, with 11 bases in between. In nucleotides, the CDR3 is TGTGCCAGCAGCCAAGAGACAGCCTCCTACGAGCAGTACTTC. Its translation: CASSQETASYEQYF.

Ten or more counts support this clonotype. V is TRBV6-1 and J is TRBJ1-4, with 9 nucleotides matching TRBD1. CDR3 length: 16 amino acids. J gave up 6 bases and V 0 bases, and 5 bases lay outside the gene matches. In germline, CDR1 is MNHNS, CDR2 SASEGT. The CDR3 reads CASSEAGQGLYEKLFF. The CDR3, as DNA: TGTGCCAGCAGTGAAGCGGGACAGGGTTTGTATGAAAAACTGTTTTTT.

This clonotype has more than one count but fewer than ten. The chain recombines TRBV6-1 with TRBJ1-1; D is unresolved. CDR3 size: 15 residues. The V and J ends lost 6 bases and 1 base respectively, with 15 bases between them. The germline gives CDR1 MNHNS, CDR2 SASEGT. CDR3 DNA: TGTGCCAGCAGGACTACCGGGTCCCAGAACACTGAAGCTTTCTTT. Amino acid sequence: CASRTTGSQNTEAFF.

This clonotype has a handful of counts. The chain carries TRBV18 and TRBJ2-7; D remains unclear. CDR3 length equals 16 residues. The germline V gene encodes CDR1 KGHSH and CDR2 LQKENI. V was clipped by 2 bases and J by 0 bases, with 14 bases between them. The CDR3 loop is CASSPTLTASSYEQYF. CDR3 nucleotide sequence: TGTGCCAGCTCACCAACCCTGACGGCTAGCTCCTACGAGCAGTACTTC.

V gene TRBV18 combines with J gene TRBJ2-2; 11 bases match TRBD1. Germline V lookup: CDR1 KGHSH, CDR2 LQKENI. Trimming removed 6 bases from V and 7 bases from J; junction bases left unmatched: 7. The CDR3 loop spans 15 amino acids. The CDR3 protein is CASSSGTGGGGELFF. In DNA, the CDR3 is TGTGCCAGCTCGTCCGGGACAGGGGGAGGCGGGGAGCTGTTTTTT.

Many counts were recorded for this clonotype. The chain couples TRBV11-1 to TRBJ1-2, with 11 bases lining up with TRBD1. Unmatched junction bases numbered 8, after V lost 5 bases and J lost 0 bases. The CDR3 totals 17 residues. Germline V lookup: CDR1 SGHAT, CDR2 FQDESV (reference sequence). The CDR3 region has the DNA TGTGCCAGCAGCCCGGCCGGGACAGGGGGTTCTAACTATGGCTACACCTTC. Translated, it gives CASSPAGTGGSNYGYTF.

This clonotype was picked up many times. V usage is TRBV6-1 and J usage is TRBJ1-2; 7 bases are a match to TRBD1. The ends lost 7 bases at V and 4 bases at J; junction bases unmatched: 9. Germline assignment: CDR1 MNHNS and CDR2 SASEGT. This CDR3 has 14 amino acids. CDR3 coding DNA: TGTGCCAGCACTCCGGACAGGAATGTCTATGGCTACACCTTC. Its translation: CASTPDRNVYGYTF.

This clonotype was counted ten times or more. The rearrangement joins TRBV12-3 or TRBV12-4 to TRBJ1-5, with 10 bases aligning to TRBD1. Trimming removed 3 bases from V and 9 bases from J; junction bases left unmatched: 14. CDR3 length equals 17 residues. The CDR3 region is CASSLGDRGNPGRPQHF. CDR3 DNA sequence: TGTGCCAGCAGTTTGGGGGACAGGGGCAATCCCGGACGGCCCCAGCATTTT.

This clonotype was recorded at least ten times. The chain couples TRBV11-3 to TRBJ2-5; 7 nucleotides agree with TRBD2. The CDR3 totals 19 residues. Trimming took 4 bases from V and 3 from J; bases not matched to a gene: 20. From germline, CDR1 is SGHNT and CDR2 YENEEA. In DNA form, the CDR3 reads TGTGCCAGCAGCTCCCTCCCGATGCACTTCGGGGGGATTAAAGAGACCCAGTACTTC. Translation: CASSSLPMHFGGIKETQYF.

This clonotype was detected ten times or more. The rearrangement joins TRBV12-3 or TRBV12-4 to TRBJ1-1, with 7 positions matching TRBD1. V shed 6 bases and J 5 bases; nucleotides not matched to a gene: 15. The length of the CDR3 is 16 residues. The CDR3 spells CASSPTGAKGGTEAFF. CDR3 sequence (DNA): TGTGCCAGCAGCCCTACAGGGGCGAAAGGTGGGACTGAAGCTTTCTTT.

This clonotype occurred a few times. The chain uses TRBV2 and TRBJ2-4, with D possibly TRBD2 on 6 matching bases. The V gene's germline CDR1 is SNHLY and CDR2 FYNNEI. The CDR3 runs 13 residues. The ends were cut back, 8 bases at V and 3 bases at J, with 11 bases in the middle. The chain's CDR3 is CASVAEGKNIQYF. The CDR3 DNA reads TGTGCCAGCGTCGCGGAGGGCAAAAACATTCAGTACTTC.

The chain couples TRBV20-1 to TRBJ1-5; the D gene is possibly TRBD1 (6 bases). With 5 bases removed from V and 2 bases from J, the gap between germline ends came to 19 bases. The CDR3 totals 16 residues. The germline gives CDR1 DFQATT, CDR2 SNEGSKA (reference sequence). This chain's CDR3 is CSAAQGTSIGNQPQHF. CDR3 sequence (DNA): TGCAGTGCTGCCCAGGGGACGTCCATAGGCAATCAGCCCCAGCATTTT.

This clonotype was observed many times. This chain connects TRBV2 to TRBJ2-5, with 7 bases lining up with TRBD1. Trimming removed 6 bases from V and 5 bases from J; junction bases left unmatched: 9. Germline V CDR1 and CDR2: SNHLY, FYNNEI. The length of the CDR3 is 14 residues. The CDR3 loop is CASRAGGHGETQYF. The CDR3 nucleotides are TGTGCCAGCAGGGCAGGGGGTCATGGGGAGACCCAGTACTTC. The whole variable domain, filled in from reference TRBV2 and TRBJ2-5, reads EPEVTQTPSHQVTQMGQEVILRCVPISNHLYFYWYRQILGQKVEFLVSFYNNEISEKSEIFDDQFSVERPDGSNFTLKIRSTKLEDSAMYFCASRAGGHGETQYFGPGTRLLVL.

This clonotype was seen many times. V is TRBV11-2 and J is TRBJ2-5, with 12 bases that match TRBD1. CDR3 length: 15 amino acids. With V trimmed by 5 bases and J by 5 bases, 6 bases remained unmatched. Germline CDR1 and CDR2: SGHAT and FQNNGV. The CDR3 DNA reads as TGTGCCAGCAGCCTCGGGACAGGGGGCTGGGAGACCCAGTACTTC. Translating it yields CASSLGTGGWETQYF.

This clonotype was detected many times. The rearrangement uses TRBV7-2 and TRBJ2-5; the match to TRBD2 covers 7 bases. Germline V gives CDR1 SGHTA, CDR2 FQGNSA. V trimming: 1 base; J trimming: 5 bases; junction bases outside the gene matches: 7. The CDR3 has 15 residues. The CDR3 DNA is TGTGCCAGCAGCTTAGTGGGAGGGTCAAGGGAGACCCAGTACTTC. Protein product: CASSLVGGSRETQYF.